This T cell receptor beta chain was captured in a study of persistence of HIV-infected CD4 T cells. Notes on the study in general: Degenerate expanded CDR3beta sequences were enriched among CMV- and Gag-responding cells.

An overlapping HIV-1 Gag peptide pool stimulated these cells at 0.85 to 1 ug/peptide/mL. CD4+ T cells upregulating both CD40 ligand and CD69 were sorted as responding cells. Donors had undetectable plasma HIV-1 RNA, under 50 copies/mL, for 4+ years. Concerning this clone itself: The antigen is unknown.

Germline V gene lookup returns CDR1 LGHDT and CDR2 YNNKEL (reference sequence). The CDR3 loop spans 13 amino acids. V dropped 4 bases and J dropped 5 bases, with 11 bases sitting between them. Sequencing used immunoSEQ version 4 in survey mode. Generated by immunoSEQ multiplex PCR, the TCRdb table keeps only in-frame clones and is missing some. The data contain roughly 9,200 clones, 82% of them seen just once; the ten biggest clones take up 2% to 2.5%. The chain has TRBV3-1 (or the pseudogene TRBV3-2) and TRBJ1-1; weak D call: TRBD1 (6 bases). The sample consisted of CD4+ T cells sorted from PBMCs after roughly 19-hour stimulation, taken from a patient who received antiretroviral therapy. The TCR comes from an adult woman with HIV who was CMV-seropositive. In nucleotides, the CDR3 is TGTGCCAGCAGCCCCCGGACAGCAACTGAAGCTTTCTTT. Protein product: CASSPRTATEAFF.